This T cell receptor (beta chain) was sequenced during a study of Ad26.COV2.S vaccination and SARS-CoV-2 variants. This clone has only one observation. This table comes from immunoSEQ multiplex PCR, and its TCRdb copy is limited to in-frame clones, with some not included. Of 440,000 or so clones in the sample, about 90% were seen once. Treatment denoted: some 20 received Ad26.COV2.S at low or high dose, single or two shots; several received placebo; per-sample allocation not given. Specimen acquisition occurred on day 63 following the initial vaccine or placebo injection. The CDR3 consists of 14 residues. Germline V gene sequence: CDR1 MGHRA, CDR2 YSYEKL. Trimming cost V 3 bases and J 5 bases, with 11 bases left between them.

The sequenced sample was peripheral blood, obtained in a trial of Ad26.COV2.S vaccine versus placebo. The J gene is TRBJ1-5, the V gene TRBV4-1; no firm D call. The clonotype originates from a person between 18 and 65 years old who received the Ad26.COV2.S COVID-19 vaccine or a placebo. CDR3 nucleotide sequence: TGCGCCAGCAGCCAGTCCTTCGGGGATCAGCCCCAGCATTTT. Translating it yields CASSQSFGDQPQHF.